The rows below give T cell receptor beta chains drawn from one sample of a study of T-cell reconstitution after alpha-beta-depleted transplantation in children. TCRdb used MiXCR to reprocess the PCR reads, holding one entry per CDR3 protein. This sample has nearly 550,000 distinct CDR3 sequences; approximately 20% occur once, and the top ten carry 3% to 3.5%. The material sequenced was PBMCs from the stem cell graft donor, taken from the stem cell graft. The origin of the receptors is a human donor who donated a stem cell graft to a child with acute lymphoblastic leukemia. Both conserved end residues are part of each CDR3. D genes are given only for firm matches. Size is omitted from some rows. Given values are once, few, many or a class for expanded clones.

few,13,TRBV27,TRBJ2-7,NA,CASSFLTRSEQYF,TGTGCCAGCAGTTTCCTCACTAGAAGCGAGCAGTACTTC
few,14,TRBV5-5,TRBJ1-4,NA,CASSLTGTDEKLFF,TGTGCCAGCAGCTTAACCGGGACTGATGAAAAACTGTTTTTT
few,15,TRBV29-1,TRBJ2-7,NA,CSVGGGHLSSYEQYF,TGCAGCGTTGGAGGGGGACATTTGTCTTCCTACGAGCAGTACTTC
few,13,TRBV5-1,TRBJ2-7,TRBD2,CASSSQREGPKYF,TGCGCCAGCAGCAGCCAGCGGGAGGGCCCTAAGTACTTC
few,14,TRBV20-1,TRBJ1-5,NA,CSALGQYSNQPQHF,TGCAGTGCCCTCGGACAGTATAGCAATCAGCCCCAGCATTTT
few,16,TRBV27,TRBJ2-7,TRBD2,CASSLLAGGGSYEQYF,TGTGCCAGCAGTTTACTAGCGGGAGGTGGCTCCTACGAGCAGTACTTC
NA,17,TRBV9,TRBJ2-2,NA,CASSVARTRPNTGELFF,TGTGCCAGCAGCGTAGCTCGAACTAGGCCGAACACCGGGGAGCTGTTTTTT
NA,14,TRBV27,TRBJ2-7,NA,CASSLRGLTYEQYF,TGTGCCAGCAGTCTCAGAGGGTTAACCTACGAGCAGTACTTC
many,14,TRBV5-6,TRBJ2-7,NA,CASSRYPFQYEQYF,TGTGCCAGCAGCCGATACCCTTTCCAGTACGAGCAGTACTTC
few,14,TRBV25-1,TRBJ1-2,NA,CASSASQGVYGYTF,TGTGCCAGCAGTGCCTCTCAAGGGGTGTATGGCTACACCTTC
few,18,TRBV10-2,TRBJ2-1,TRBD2,CASSEGGIGLARGHEQFF,TGCGCCAGCAGTGAGGGAGGGATTGGACTAGCGCGCGGTCATGAGCAGTTCTTC
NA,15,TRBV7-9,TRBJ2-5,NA,CASRLGPRGLETQYF,TGTGCCAGCAGATTGGGACCCAGAGGTCTGGAGACCCAGTACTTC
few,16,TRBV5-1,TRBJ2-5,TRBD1,CASSWGDRGREETQYF,TGCGCCAGCAGCTGGGGGGACAGGGGGCGCGAGGAGACCCAGTACTTC
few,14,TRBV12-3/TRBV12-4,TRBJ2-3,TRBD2,CASRWTSGLDTQYF,TGTGCCAGCAGATGGACTAGCGGGTTGGATACGCAGTATTTT
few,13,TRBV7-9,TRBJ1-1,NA,CASSRQALREAFF,TGTGCCAGCAGCCGACAGGCTCTAAGGGAAGCTTTCTTT
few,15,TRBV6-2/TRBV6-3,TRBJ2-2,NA,CASISLQKGTGELFF,TGTGCCAGCATTTCGCTCCAAAAAGGGACCGGGGAGCTGTTTTTT
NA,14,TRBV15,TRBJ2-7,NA,CATSRDHTSYEQYF,TGTGCCACCAGCAGAGATCACACTTCCTACGAGCAGTACTTC
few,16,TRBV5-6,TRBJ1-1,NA,CASSLRTVTVNTEAFF,TGTGCCAGCAGCTTGCGCACAGTAACAGTCAACACTGAAGCTTTCTTT
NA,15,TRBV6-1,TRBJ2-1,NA,CASSPFWPSYNEQFF,TGTGCCAGCAGTCCCTTTTGGCCATCCTACAATGAGCAGTTCTTC
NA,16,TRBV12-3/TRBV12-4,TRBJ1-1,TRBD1,CASSGWAQGATGLAFF,TGTGCCAGCAGTGGGTGGGCCCAGGGGGCGACGGGTTTGGCTTTCTTT
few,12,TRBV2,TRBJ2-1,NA,CASRGDYNEQFF,TGTGCCAGCAGGGGGGACTACAATGAGCAGTTCTTC
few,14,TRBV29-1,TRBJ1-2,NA,CSANGQGILEGYTF,TGCAGCGCCAACGGCCAGGGGATATTGGAAGGCTACACCTTC
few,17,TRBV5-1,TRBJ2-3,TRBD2,CASSSVGGLADLDTQYF,TGCGCCAGCAGCTCGGTTGGGGGACTAGCGGATCTTGATACGCAGTATTTT
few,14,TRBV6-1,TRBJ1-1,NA,CASNPPGLNTEAFF,TGTGCCAGCAACCCTCCAGGGTTGAACACTGAAGCTTTCTTT
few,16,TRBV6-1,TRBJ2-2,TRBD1,CASSPDRGRGTGELFF,TGTGCCAGCAGTCCCGACAGGGGAAGAGGCACCGGGGAGCTGTTTTTT
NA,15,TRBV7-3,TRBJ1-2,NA,CASSWGAGLDYGYTF,TGTGCCAGCAGCTGGGGGGCGGGGCTCGACTATGGCTACACCTTC
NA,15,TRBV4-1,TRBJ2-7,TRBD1,CASSEYGDRGYEQYF,TGCGCCAGCAGCGAGTACGGGGACAGGGGCTACGAGCAGTACTTC
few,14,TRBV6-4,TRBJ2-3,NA,CASSDLGQTDTQYF,TGTGCCAGCAGTGACTTGGGGCAAACAGATACGCAGTATTTT
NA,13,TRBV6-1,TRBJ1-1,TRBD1,CASRGQGKTEAFF,TGTGCCAGCAGGGGACAGGGGAAGACTGAAGCTTTCTTT
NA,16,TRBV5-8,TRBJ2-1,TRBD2,CASSSTLAGSYNEQFF,TGTGCCAGCAGCAGCACTCTAGCGGGCTCCTACAATGAGCAGTTCTTC
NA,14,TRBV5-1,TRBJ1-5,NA,CASSLWGGDQPQHF,TGCGCCAGCAGCTTGTGGGGGGGAGATCAGCCCCAGCATTTT
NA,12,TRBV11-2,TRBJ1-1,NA,CASSWGLTEAFF,TGTGCCAGCAGCTGGGGGTTGACTGAAGCTTTCTTT
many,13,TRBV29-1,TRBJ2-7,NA,CSIAGGFSYEQYF,TGCAGCATAGCAGGGGGGTTCTCCTACGAGCAGTACTTC
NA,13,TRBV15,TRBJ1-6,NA,CATSRDVNSPLHF,TGTGCCACCAGCAGAGATGTTAATTCACCCCTCCACTTT
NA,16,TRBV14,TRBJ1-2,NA,CASSPDSYQFNYGYTF,TGTGCCAGCAGCCCGGACAGTTACCAGTTTAACTATGGCTACACCTTC
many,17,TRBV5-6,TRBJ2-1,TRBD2,CASSHIGTRSSYNEQFF,TGTGCCAGCAGCCACATCGGGACTAGGAGCTCCTACAATGAGCAGTTCTTC
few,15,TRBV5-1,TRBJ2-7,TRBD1,CASSPGQGVFYEQYF,TGCGCCAGCAGCCCGGGACAGGGGGTTTTCTACGAGCAGTACTTC
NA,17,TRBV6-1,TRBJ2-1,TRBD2,CASSQTRTSGIYNEQFF,TGTGCCAGCAGCCAAACCCGGACTAGCGGGATCTACAATGAGCAGTTCTTC
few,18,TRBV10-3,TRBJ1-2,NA,CAISERTRQALKTHGYTF,TGTGCCATCAGTGAGAGAACAAGACAGGCGTTGAAAACTCATGGCTACACCTTC
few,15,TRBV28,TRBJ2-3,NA,CASSFRRVQTDTQYF,TGTGCCAGCAGTTTCCGCAGGGTTCAGACAGATACGCAGTATTTT
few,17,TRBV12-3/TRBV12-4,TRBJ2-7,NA,CASSLEWLAGDSYEQYF,TGTGCCAGCAGTTTAGAATGGTTGGCTGGTGACTCCTACGAGCAGTACTTC
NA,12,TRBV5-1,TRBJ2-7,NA,CASSLGTNEQYF,TGCGCCAGCAGCTTGGGGACCAACGAGCAGTACTTC
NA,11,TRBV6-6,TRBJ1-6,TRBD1,CASSFRGALHF,TGTGCCAGCAGCTTCAGGGGGGCTCTCCACTTT
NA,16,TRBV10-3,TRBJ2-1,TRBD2,CAISERSGSSYNEQFF,TGTGCCATCAGTGAAAGGAGCGGGAGCTCCTACAATGAGCAGTTCTTC
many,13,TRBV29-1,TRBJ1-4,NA,CSVGVGTNEKLFF,TGCAGCGTTGGGGTTGGAACTAATGAAAAACTGTTTTTT
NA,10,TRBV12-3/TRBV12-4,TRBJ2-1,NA,CASGQGEQFF,TGTGCCAGCGGTCAGGGGGAGCAGTTCTTC
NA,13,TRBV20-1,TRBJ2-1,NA,CSASGGGSNEQFF,TGCAGTGCCTCCGGGGGCGGGTCCAATGAGCAGTTCTTC
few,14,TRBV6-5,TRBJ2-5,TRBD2,CASSYVGGRETQYF,TGTGCCAGCAGTTACGTCGGGGGGAGAGAGACCCAGTACTTC
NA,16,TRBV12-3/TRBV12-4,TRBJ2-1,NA,CASSSSGTKGGTEQFF,TGTGCCAGCAGTTCATCCGGGACTAAGGGGGGGACTGAGCAGTTCTTC